One and the same sample provided the 10 T cell receptor beta chains below, sequenced in a study of blood T cell repertoires in COVID-19. Generated by immunoSEQ multiplex PCR, the TCRdb table keeps only in-frame clones and is missing some. In the table there are hundreds of thousands of clones, around 83% of which are singletons. Sequences were obtained from PBMCs or T cells enriched from blood (not recorded which). The origin of the receptors is a woman aged 40 to 50 who had recovered from COVID-19.

A single count supports this clone. J is TRBJ2-3 and V is TRBV6-5; TRBD1 matches at 7 bases. This CDR3 has 16 amino acids. Germline lookup yields CDR1 MNHEY and CDR2 SVGAGI. V lost 0 bases to trimming and J lost 2 bases; unmatched junction nucleotides: 5. Written as DNA, the CDR3 is TGTGCCAGCAGTTACTCCCCCGACAGGGCCACAGATACGCAGTATTTT. Protein sequence: CASSYSPDRATDTQYF.

This clone was seen only a few times. The chain links TRBV11-3 to TRBJ2-1, with D unclear. Germline V gives CDR1 SGHNT, CDR2 YENEEA. Trimming stripped 5 bases from V and 1 base from J, with 9 bases between. The CDR3 contains 14 residues. DNA for the CDR3: TGTGCCAGCAGCGGCGGTTTTTCCTACAATGAGCAGTTCTTC. Residues: CASSGGFSYNEQFF.

CDR3 DNA: TGTGCCAGCAGTTTAAGGGGTTCCTATAATTCACCCCTCCACTTT. Its translation is CASSLRGSYNSPLHF. The V gene is TRBV27, the J gene TRBJ1-6, with a weak D call TRBD1 (5 bases). Germline V gene data show CDR1 as MNHEY and CDR2 as SMNVEV (reference sequence). Trimming shortened V by 2 bases and J by 1 base, and 6 bases separated the two germline ends. The CDR3 is 15 amino acids.

This clone was seen a single time. The chain recombines TRBV27 with TRBJ1-2, with D unresolved. The germline V and J ends were trimmed by 3 bases and 4 bases, with 9 bases remaining between them. The V gene's germline CDR1 is MNHEY and CDR2 SMNVEV (reference sequence). The CDR3 contains 13 residues. The DNA for the CDR3 is TGTGCCAGCAGTTTCTTAGCCAGCTATGGCTACACCTTC. It encodes CASSFLASYGYTF.

The V and J genes are TRBV28 and TRBJ1-5; 7 bases agree with TRBD1. This CDR3 is built from 16 residues. J gave up 7 bases and V 5 bases, and 14 bases lay outside the gene matches. The germline V gene has CDR1 MDHEN and CDR2 SYDVKM. CDR3 nucleotides: TGTGCCAGCAGTCAACCTGACAGGGTCGGTGACCAGCCCCAGCATTTT. It yields the protein CASSQPDRVGDQPQHF.

This sequence joins TRBV10-3 and TRBJ1-1; D is perhaps TRBD1 (6 bases). The CDR3 is made up of 15 amino acids. V lost 3 bases and J lost 0, with 11 bases in between. The germline V gene encodes CDR1 ENHRY and CDR2 SYGVKD. In DNA, the CDR3 is TGTGCCATCAGTGACCGTCAGGGGATGAACACTGAAGCTTTCTTT. This gives the protein CAISDRQGMNTEAFF.

The V gene is TRBV7-2, the J gene TRBJ1-4; D not certain. V dropped 3 bases and J dropped 3 bases, with 11 bases sitting between them. This CDR3 is built from 15 residues. Germline lookup yields CDR1 SGHTA and CDR2 FQGNSA. CDR3 sequence reads: CASSLFVGPNEKLFF. CDR3 DNA sequence: TGTGCCAGCAGCTTGTTCGTGGGCCCTAATGAAAAACTGTTTTTT.

The rearrangement links TRBV7-8 to TRBJ2-7; D call uncertain. CDR3 size: 14 residues. V was cut by 6 bases and J by 1 base, with 13 bases left in between. Germline V lookup: CDR1 SGHVS, CDR2 FQNEAQ. Here the CDR3 DNA reads TGTGCCAGCAGTGGATTCGGGTCGTCCTACGAGCAGTACTTC. This codes for CASSGFGSSYEQYF. The complete variable domain, with remaining parts taken from reference TRBV7-8 and TRBJ2-7, reads GAGVSQSPRYKVAKRGQDVALRCDPISGHVSLFWYQQALGQGPEFLTYFQNEAQLDKSGLPSDRFFAERPEGSVSTLKIQRTQQEDSAVYLCASSGFGSSYEQYFGPGTRLTVT.

The table lists this clone with a few counts. The rearrangement joins TRBV15 to TRBJ2-7; 8 nucleotides align to TRBD1. The ends lost 8 bases at V and 4 bases at J; junction bases unmatched: 7. The CDR3 spans 13 residues. Germline lookup yields CDR1 LNHNV and CDR2 YYDKDF (reference sequence). The CDR3 nucleotides are TGTGCCACCTTGGACAGGGTTAAATACGAGCAGTACTTC. Translated, it gives CATLDRVKYEQYF.

The chain carries TRBV25-1 and TRBJ2-4; a weak D match, TRBD2 (6 bases). Trimming took 8 bases from V and 3 from J, leaving 20 bases between them. This CDR3 is built from 16 residues. The germline V gene has CDR1 MGHDK and CDR2 SYGVNS. This chain's CDR3 is CASPREPGWYKNIQYF. CDR3 DNA: TGTGCCAGCCCCCGGGAGCCGGGTTGGTACAAAAACATTCAGTACTTC. Looking up the rest from reference TRBV25-1 and TRBJ2-4 gives the full variable domain: EADIYQTPRYLVIGTGKKITLECSQTMGHDKMYWYQQDPGMELHLIHYSYGVNSTEKGDLSSESTVSRIRTEHFPLTLESARPSHTSQYLCASPREPGWYKNIQYFGAGTRLSVL.